One and the same sample provided the 26 T cell receptor beta chains below, sequenced in a study of identical twins. TCRdb itself ran the 5' RACE reads through MiXCR, one entry per CDR3 protein. Of 1,800,000 or so distinct CDR3 sequences in the sample, less than 35% are singletons; the top ten hold roughly 0.3%. What was sequenced was cord blood. These receptors were obtained from a newborn girl in good health.

This clonotype appeared a single time. The chain recombines TRBV7-2 with TRBJ2-3, with TRBD2 matching 13 bases. This CDR3 comprises 18 residues. Unmatched junction bases numbered 7, after V lost 4 bases and J lost 0 bases. The V gene's germline CDR1 is SGHTA and CDR2 FQGNSA. CDR3 residues: CASSSYGTSGKSTDTQYF. Here the CDR3 DNA reads TGTGCCAGCAGCTCATATGGGACTAGCGGGAAAAGCACAGATACGCAGTATTTT. The whole variable domain, remainder taken from reference TRBV7-2 and TRBJ2-3, is GAGVSQSPSNKVTEKGKDVELRCDPISGHTALYWYRQSLGQGLEFLIYFQGNSAPDKSGLPSDRFSAERTGGSVSTLTIQRTQQEDSAVYLCASSSYGTSGKSTDTQYFGPGTRLTVL.

This clonotype was seen more than once but under ten times. V is TRBV7-7 and J is TRBJ2-5; no firm D call. Deletions cut 0 bases from V and 5 bases from J, with 7 bases between. From germline, CDR1 is SSHAT and CDR2 FNYEAQ (reference sequence). The CDR3 sequence is 13 residues long. Written as DNA, the CDR3 is TGTGCCAGCAGCTTAGCGATCTTGGAGACCCAGTACTTC. Its translation: CASSLAILETQYF. The full variable domain, its missing parts supplied by reference TRBV7-7 and TRBJ2-5, is GAGVSQSPRYKVTKRGQDVTLRCDPISSHATLYWYQQALGQGPEFLTYFNYEAQPDKSGLPSDRFSAERPEGSISTLTIQRTEQRDSAMYRCASSLAILETQYFGPGTRLLVL.

V and J are TRBV14 and TRBJ2-1; 9 bases are shared with TRBD2. The CDR3 contains 17 residues. Trimming removed 0 bases from V and 4 bases from J; junction bases left unmatched: 7. CDR1 and CDR2 (germline): SGHDN, FVKESK. In nucleotides, the CDR3 is TGTGCCAGCAGCCAAGATCTTGCGCTAGCGGGATACAATGAGCAGTTCTTC. Its protein product is CASSQDLALAGYNEQFF. Looking up the rest from reference TRBV14 and TRBJ2-1 gives the full variable domain: EAGVTQFPSHSVIEKGQTVTLRCDPISGHDNLYWYRRVMGKEIKFLLHFVKESKQDESGMPNNRFLAERTGGTYSTLKVQPAELEDSGVYFCASSQDLALAGYNEQFFGPGTRLTVL.

The sample holds a few counts of this clonotype. V gene TRBV27 combines with J gene TRBJ1-4; the D is unclear. This CDR3 spans 11 amino acids. V was clipped by 9 bases and J by 5 bases, with 7 bases between them. CDR1 and CDR2 from the germline V gene are MNHEY and SMNVEV (reference sequence). In DNA, the CDR3 is TGTGCCAGGACGGGGAATGAAAAACTGTTTTTT. As protein: CARTGNEKLFF. Filled out from reference TRBV27 and TRBJ1-4, the complete variable domain reads EAQVTQNPRYLITVTGKKLTVTCSQNMNHEYMSWYRQDPGLGLRQIYYSMNVEVTDKGDVPEGYKVSRKEKRNFPLILESPSPNQTSLYFCARTGNEKLFFGSGTQLSVL.

The chain couples TRBV5-1 to TRBJ1-2; D call uncertain. V gave up 0 bases and J gave up 6 bases, with 12 bases separating them. Germline V gives CDR1 SGHRS, CDR2 YFSETQ. The CDR3 is 14 residues long. The CDR3 is CASSLVDPKHGYTF. The CDR3 coding sequence is TGCGCCAGCAGCTTGGTGGACCCAAAGCATGGCTACACCTTC.

The rearrangement uses TRBV3-1 and TRBJ2-3; D assignment may be TRBD1 or TRBD2 (5 bases each). The V gene lost 1 base and the J gene lost 5 bases, with 16 bases spanning the gap. The CDR3 loop spans 16 amino acids. Germline CDR1 LGHDT, CDR2 YNNKEL (reference sequence). Written as DNA, the CDR3 is TGTGCCAGCAGCCAAGTGGTAGGGGAGAAGATAGATACGCAGTATTTT. Translation: CASSQVVGEKIDTQYF.

This clonotype has a handful of counts. This chain uses TRBV10-3 with TRBJ2-7; unclear D gene. Trimming took 10 bases from V and 10 from J, leaving 17 bases between them. This CDR3 region has 11 residues. CDR1 is ENHRY, CDR2 SYGVKD, per germline. This CDR3 reads CATRTEESQYF. The CDR3 bases are TGTGCCACTCGTACTGAAGAGTCCCAGTACTTC.

This clonotype came up a few times. V gene TRBV2 combines with J gene TRBJ2-3; D possibly corresponds to TRBD2 (6 bases). The CDR3 contains 13 residues. The V end was cut by 8 bases, the J end by 8 bases, with 17 bases between. Germline V gives CDR1 SNHLY, CDR2 FYNNEI. This CDR3 is CASGGAGWGTQYF. In nucleotides, the CDR3 is TGTGCCAGCGGCGGGGCTGGGTGGGGTACGCAGTATTTT.

This chain uses TRBV20-1 with TRBJ2-1; D may correspond to TRBD1 or TRBD2 (5 bases each). CDR3 length: 19 amino acids. Germline CDR1 is DFQATT and CDR2 is SNEGSKA (reference sequence). V shed 1 base and J shed 0 bases, with 22 bases lying between them. CDR3 DNA sequence: TGCAGTGCTAGAGCTAGGCCCCTGGGGGTCCTGGTCTCCTACAATGAGCAGTTCTTC. It is translated as CSARARPLGVLVSYNEQFF.

The V gene is TRBV9, the J gene TRBJ2-1; 8 positions agree with TRBD2. There are 16 residues in the CDR3. Germline lookup yields CDR1 SGDLS and CDR2 YYNGEE. V was pared by 6 bases and J by 7 bases, with 15 bases of the junction left unmatched. The DNA of the CDR3 is TGTGCCAGCACCCGTCGGGGGGGCGGATACATGAATGAGCAGTTCTTC. Encoded protein: CASTRRGGGYMNEQFF.

In this sample, this clonotype turned up a few times. This chain links TRBV4-1 with TRBJ1-5, with unresolved D. Trimming removed 0 bases at V and 6 bases at J, with 6 bases between. This CDR3 has 13 amino acids. Germline V lookup: CDR1 MGHRA, CDR2 YSYEKL. The CDR3 is CASSQDRVQPQHF. Written as DNA, the CDR3 is TGCGCCAGCAGCCAAGATAGGGTTCAGCCCCAGCATTTT.

The gene calls are TRBV12-3 or TRBV12-4 and TRBJ2-1, with TRBD1 matching over 8 bases. TRBJ2-7 explains the end of the DNA better; the J call may be wrong. CDR3 length: 16 amino acids. CDR3 sequence: CASSSQGVSSYNEQYF. The CDR3 DNA reads TGTGCCAGCAGTTCACAGGGGGTCAGCTCCTACAATGAGCAGTACTTC.

This clonotype was recorded a few times. The chain combines TRBV20-1 with TRBJ2-3; weak D call: TRBD1 (7 bases). CDR1 is DFQATT, CDR2 SNEGSKA, per germline (reference sequence). Deletions cut 4 bases from V and 3 bases from J, with 17 bases between. The CDR3 consists of 15 residues. CDR3 sequence (DNA): TGCAGTGCTACCAGGGGGGCCCGAACGACAGATACGCAGTATTTT. It translates to CSATRGARTTDTQYF.

The rearrangement links TRBV4-1 to TRBJ2-4; D perhaps matches TRBD2 (6 bases). Between the trimmed V and J ends, which lost 2 bases and 1 base, there was a span of 12 bases. This CDR3 is built from 16 residues. The germline V gene has CDR1 MGHRA and CDR2 YSYEKL. CDR3 nucleotides: TGCGCCAGCAGCCAATGGGGGGTCGGGGCCAAAAACATTCAGTACTTC. Translating gives CASSQWGVGAKNIQYF.

This clonotype was observed a few times. This chain joins TRBV11-3 and TRBJ2-1, with D perhaps matching TRBD2 (6 bases). The CDR3 contains 13 residues. Trimming pared 5 bases from V and 7 bases from J, leaving 12 bases between. The germline CDR1 and CDR2 sequences are SGHNT and YENEEA. CDR3 in amino acids: CASSAGLPNEQFF. The CDR3, as DNA: TGTGCCAGCAGCGCGGGACTGCCTAATGAGCAGTTCTTC. The whole variable domain, filled in from reference TRBV11-3 and TRBJ2-1, reads EAGVVQSPRYKIIEKKQPVAFWCNPISGHNTLYWYLQNLGQGPELLIRYENEEAVDDSQLPKDRFSAERLKGVDSTLKIQPAELGDSAVYLCASSAGLPNEQFFGPGTRLTVL.

As DNA, the CDR3 is TGTGCCAGCACCCCGGACATTGCCCAAGGCGAGCAGTACTTC. Translating it yields CASTPDIAQGEQYF. The J gene is TRBJ2-7, the V gene TRBV2; D is perhaps TRBD1 (5 bases). The germline CDR1 and CDR2 sequences are SNHLY and FYNNEI. The V gene lost 7 bases and the J gene lost 6 bases, with 19 bases spanning the gap. The CDR3 has 14 residues.

The genes are TRBV6-6 and TRBJ2-3, with TRBD2 identical over 10 bases. V shed 2 bases, J shed 1 base, and the junction held 6 bases outside the gene matches. The length of the CDR3 is 17 residues. Looked up from germline, CDR1 is MNHNY and CDR2 is SVGAGI (reference sequence). The CDR3 reads CASSYNRAGGRTDTQYF. Written as DNA, the CDR3 is TGTGCCAGCAGTTACAACCGAGCGGGGGGGCGCACAGATACGCAGTATTTT.

The chain recombines TRBV5-1 with TRBJ2-3; TRBD2 is a possible D gene (7 bases). The CDR3 spans 16 residues. V dropped 4 bases and J dropped 2 bases, with 17 bases sitting between them. Per the germline V gene, CDR1 is SGHRS and CDR2 is YFSETQ. DNA for the CDR3: TGCGCCAGCAGCCCCTTTGGGGGGGGGCCCACAGATACGCAGTATTTT. It is translated as CASSPFGGGPTDTQYF. Drawing the rest from reference TRBV5-1 and TRBJ2-3, the complete variable domain is KAGVTQTPRYLIKTRGQQVTLSCSPISGHRSVSWYQQTPGQGLQFLFEYFSETQRNKGNFPGRFSGRQFSNSRSEMNVSTLELGDSALYLCASSPFGGGPTDTQYFGPGTRLTVL.

This clonotype has only one observation. CDR3 sequence reads: CASGSRDRPYEQYF. The CDR3 nucleotides are TGTGCCAGTGGTTCCCGGGACCGACCCTACGAGCAGTACTTC. The chain has TRBV19 and TRBJ2-4; either TRBD1 or TRBD2 may supply D (5 bases each). The end of the DNA is better explained by TRBJ2-7, so the J call may be wrong. Germline V gives CDR1 LNHDA, CDR2 SQIVND (reference sequence). This CDR3 has 14 amino acids.

This clonotype showed up many times. CDR3 in amino acids: CASSPGTTNTGELFF. CDR3 sequence (DNA): TGTGCCAGCAGCCCCGGGACTACCAACACCGGGGAGCTGTTTTTT. The chain recombines TRBV12-3 or TRBV12-4 with TRBJ2-2, with 7 bases lining up with TRBD2. The CDR3 runs to 15 residues. V shed 6 bases and J 2 bases; nucleotides not matched to a gene: 6.

This chain uses TRBV18 with TRBJ2-1; D remains ambiguous. Germline assignment: CDR1 KGHSH and CDR2 LQKENI. V was clipped by 2 bases and J by 1 base, with 9 bases between them. This CDR3 spans 15 amino acids. The CDR3 sequence is CASSPGVRSYNEQFF. The CDR3 DNA reads as TGTGCCAGCTCACCAGGGGTTCGTTCCTACAATGAGCAGTTCTTC.

Points on this clonotype: At one end, the junction sequence differs from germline, possibly due to a read error. The rearrangement joins TRBV6-5 to TRBJ2-1; TRBD2 matches 10 bases. CDR3 length equals 15 residues. Germline CDR1 MNHEY, CDR2 SVGAGI. Here the CDR3 DNA reads TGTGCCAGCAGCCGCCTAGCGGGAGCCTACAGTGAGCAGTTCTTC. Residues: CASSRLAGAYSEQFF.

The V and J genes are TRBV27 and TRBJ1-2; D not resolved. Germline CDR1 is MNHEY and CDR2 is SMNVEV (reference sequence). The V end lost 3 bases, the J end lost 1 base, and 9 bases lay between the germline ends. The CDR3 runs 14 residues. DNA of the CDR3: TGTGCCAGCAGTTTTAACAGATATAACTATGGCTACACCTTC. It specifies CASSFNRYNYGYTF.

This clonotype turned up a few times. This chain links TRBV20-1 with TRBJ2-4, with a tentative D call TRBD1 (5 bases). Germline assignment: CDR1 DFQATT and CDR2 SNEGSKA (reference sequence). The germline V and J ends were trimmed by 0 bases and 4 bases, with 13 bases remaining between them. The length of the CDR3 is 15 residues. Here the CDR3 DNA reads TGCAGTGCTAGAGATTCAGACAGAAGGAAAAACATTCAGTACTTC. Protein: CSARDSDRRKNIQYF.

V usage is TRBV20-1 and J usage is TRBJ2-5; 10 bases are shared with TRBD2. The end of the DNA fits TRBJ2-4 better, so the J call may be wrong. The CDR3 sequence is 13 residues long. The germline gives CDR1 DFQATT, CDR2 SNEGSKA (reference sequence). The CDR3 loop reads CSAQRGGLNIQYF. CDR3 in DNA: TGCAGTGCTCAGCGGGGGGGCCTGAACATTCAGTACTTC.

Comments on this clonotype: One junction end does not reproduce the germline sequence, and a read error may be involved. CDR3 protein: CAGSPLVTEAFF. Written as DNA, the CDR3 is TGTGCCGGCAGCCCCCTGGTCACTGAAGCTTTCTTT. The V gene is TRBV11-2, the J gene TRBJ1-1; D not resolved. Germline V gene lookup returns CDR1 SGHAT and CDR2 FQNNGV. This CDR3 region has 12 residues.